These T cell receptor beta chains were read from a single sample in a study of cytomegalovirus exposure and HLA in healthy donors. Produced via immunoSEQ multiplex PCR; TCRdb's table is partial and in-frame only. The profile shows over 150,000 clones, roughly 80% of them singletons. The sequenced sample consisted of PBMCs. The source is a male donor in good health and CMV-seronegative. Both conserved end residues are part of each CDR3. The order of the fields is V gene, clone size, J gene, D gene, CDR3 protein, CDR3 DNA. A D gene is named only where the DNA matches it firmly. Only some rows state a clone size, as once, few, many or a class for expanded clones.

V: TRBV7-2; size: once; J: TRBJ2-5; D: TRBD1; CDR3: CASSLGTGTSQYF; DNA: TGTGCCAGCAGCTTAGGGACAGGGACTTCCCAGTACTTC
V: TRBV7-9; size: NA; J: TRBJ2-7; D: TRBD2; CDR3: CSSSSTSGNYEQYF; DNA: TGTTCCAGCAGCTCGACTAGCGGGAACTACGAGCAGTACTTC
V: TRBV9; size: NA; J: TRBJ1-5; D: NA; CDR3: CASSVEEGQPQHF; DNA: TGTGCCAGCAGCGTAGAAGAGGGACAGCCCCAGCATTTT
V: TRBV4-1; size: NA; J: TRBJ2-1; D: NA; CDR3: CASSQDPRPYNEQFF; DNA: TGCGCCAGCAGCCAAGATCCTAGGCCCTACAATGAGCAGTTCTTC
V: TRBV19; size: NA; J: TRBJ2-7; D: NA; CDR3: CASRQEGGGDEQYF; DNA: TGTGCCAGTAGACAGGAGGGAGGGGGAGACGAGCAGTACTTC
V: TRBV29-1; size: NA; J: TRBJ2-5; D: TRBD1; CDR3: CSVLWTGKETQYF; DNA: TGCAGCGTACTCTGGACAGGGAAAGAGACCCAGTACTTC
V: TRBV11-2; size: NA; J: TRBJ2-7; D: NA; CDR3: CASYQGYEQYF; DNA: TGTGCCAGCTACCAGGGCTACGAGCAGTACTTC
V: TRBV19; size: NA; J: TRBJ1-4; D: NA; CDR3: CATSLTGNREKLFF; DNA: TGTGCCACCAGCCTCACAGGGAATCGTGAAAAACTGTTTTTT
V: TRBV20-1; size: NA; J: TRBJ2-3; D: NA; CDR3: CSASYSDTQYF; DNA: TGCAGTGCTAGTTATTCAGATACGCAGTATTTT
V: TRBV9; size: NA; J: TRBJ2-5; D: TRBD2; CDR3: CASSGIAGSQETQYF; DNA: TGTGCCAGCAGCGGGATAGCGGGGAGCCAAGAGACCCAGTACTTC